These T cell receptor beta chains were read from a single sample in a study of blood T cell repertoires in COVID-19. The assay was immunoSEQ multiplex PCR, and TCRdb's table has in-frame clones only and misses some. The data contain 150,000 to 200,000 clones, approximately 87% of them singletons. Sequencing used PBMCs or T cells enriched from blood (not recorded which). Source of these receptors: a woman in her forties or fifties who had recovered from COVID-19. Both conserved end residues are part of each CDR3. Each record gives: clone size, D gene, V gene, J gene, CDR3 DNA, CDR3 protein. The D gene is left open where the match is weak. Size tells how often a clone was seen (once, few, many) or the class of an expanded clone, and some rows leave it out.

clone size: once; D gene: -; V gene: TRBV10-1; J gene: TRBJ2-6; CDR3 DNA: TGCGCCAGCAGCCAAGGACAGAAGAGCTCTGGGGCCAACGTCCTGACTTTC; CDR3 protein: CASSQGQKSSGANVLTF
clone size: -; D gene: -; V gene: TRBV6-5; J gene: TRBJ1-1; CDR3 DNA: TGTGCCAGCAGACAGGGTACTAAAGCTTTCTTT; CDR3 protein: CASRQGTKAFF
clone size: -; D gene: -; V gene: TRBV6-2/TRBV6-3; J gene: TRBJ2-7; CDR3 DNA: TGTGCCAGCAGCCTGACACGTTCCTACGAGCAGTACTTC; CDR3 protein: CASSLTRSYEQYF
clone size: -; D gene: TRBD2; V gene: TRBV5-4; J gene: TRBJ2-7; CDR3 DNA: TGTGCCAGCAGCTTGGGCGGGGGGTCCTACGAGCAGTACTTC; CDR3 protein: CASSLGGGSYEQYF
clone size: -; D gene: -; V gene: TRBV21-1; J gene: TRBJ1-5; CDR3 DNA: TGTGCCAGCGAGACAGGGACGGGGCAGCCCCAGCATTTT; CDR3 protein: CASETGTGQPQHF
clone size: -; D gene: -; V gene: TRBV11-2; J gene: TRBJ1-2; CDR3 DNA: TGTGCCAGCAGCTCAGGGTATGGCTACACCTTC; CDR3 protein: CASSSGYGYTF
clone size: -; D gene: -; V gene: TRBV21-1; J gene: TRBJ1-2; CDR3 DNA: TGTGCCAGCAGCAGCGGGGGGTACTCTACTAACTATGGCTACACCTTC; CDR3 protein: CASSSGGYSTNYGYTF
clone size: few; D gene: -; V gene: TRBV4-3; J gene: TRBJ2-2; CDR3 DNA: TGCGCCAGCAGCCAAGATTGGCACACCGGGGAGCTGTTTTTT; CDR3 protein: CASSQDWHTGELFF
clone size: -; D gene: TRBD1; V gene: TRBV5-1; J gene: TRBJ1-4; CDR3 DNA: TGCGCCAGCAGCGGGGGACAGCTGAATGAAAAACTGTTTTTT; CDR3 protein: CASSGGQLNEKLFF
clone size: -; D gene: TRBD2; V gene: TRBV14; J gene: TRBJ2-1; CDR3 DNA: TGTGCCAGCAGCTTTCGGACTAGGAGCTCCTACAATGAGCAGTTCTTC; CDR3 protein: CASSFRTRSSYNEQFF
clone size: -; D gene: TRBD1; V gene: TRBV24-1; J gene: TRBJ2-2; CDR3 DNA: TGTGCCACCAGTTCAGACAGGGTGCAAGGCGGGGAGCTGTTTTTT; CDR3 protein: CATSSDRVQGGELFF
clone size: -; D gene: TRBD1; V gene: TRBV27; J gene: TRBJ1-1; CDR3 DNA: TGTGCCAGCAGTTTCGACAGGGGGAACACTGAAGCTTTCTTT; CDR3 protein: CASSFDRGNTEAFF
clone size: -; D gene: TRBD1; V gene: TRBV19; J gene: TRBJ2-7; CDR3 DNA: TGTGCCAGTAGTATTATGGGACAGGGGGCCCTCGAGCAGTACTTC; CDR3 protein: CASSIMGQGALEQYF
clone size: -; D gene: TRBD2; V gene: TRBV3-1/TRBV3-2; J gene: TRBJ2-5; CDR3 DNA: TGTGCCAGCGGACGGCCCGGGAGGGGAGAGACCCAGTACTTC; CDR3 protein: CASGRPGRGETQYF
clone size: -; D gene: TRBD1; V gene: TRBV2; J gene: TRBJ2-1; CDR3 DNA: TGTGCCAGCAGTGAACGGACAGGGCCATACAATGAGCAGTTCTTC; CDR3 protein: CASSERTGPYNEQFF
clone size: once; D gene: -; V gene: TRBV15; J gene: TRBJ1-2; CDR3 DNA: TGTGCCACCATCCTCTCAGGCTATGGCTACACCTTC; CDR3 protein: CATILSGYGYTF
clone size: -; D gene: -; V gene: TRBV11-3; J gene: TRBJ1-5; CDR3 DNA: TGTGCCAGCAGCCCCGGGTCAAATCAGCCCCAGCATTTT; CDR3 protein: CASSPGSNQPQHF
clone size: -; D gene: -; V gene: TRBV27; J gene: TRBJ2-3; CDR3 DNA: TGTGCCAGCAGTCCCGACAGAGGAACTAACACAGATACGCAGTATTTT; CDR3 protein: CASSPDRGTNTDTQYF
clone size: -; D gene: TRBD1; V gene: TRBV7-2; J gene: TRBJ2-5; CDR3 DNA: TGTGCCAGCAGCTCAGGGACAGGGGCTCAAGAGACCCAGTACTTC; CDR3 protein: CASSSGTGAQETQYF
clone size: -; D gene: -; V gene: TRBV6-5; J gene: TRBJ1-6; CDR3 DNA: TGTGCCAGCAGTTACATGGAGAGCTCCTATAATTCACCCCTCCACTTT; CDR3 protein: CASSYMESSYNSPLHF
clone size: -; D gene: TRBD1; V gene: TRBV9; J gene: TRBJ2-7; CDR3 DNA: TGTGCCAGCAGCGCCACCGACGACAGGGGCAACGAGCAGTACTTC; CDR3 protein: CASSATDDRGNEQYF
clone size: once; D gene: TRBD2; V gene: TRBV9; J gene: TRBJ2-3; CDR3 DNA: TGTGCCAGCAGCGTAGCTAGCGGGGGAATAAATACGCAGTATTTT; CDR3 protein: CASSVASGGINTQYF
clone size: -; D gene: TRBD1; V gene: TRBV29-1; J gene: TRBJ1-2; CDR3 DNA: TGCAGCGTTTCTGACAGGGGGGGTGGCTACACCTTC; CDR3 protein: CSVSDRGGGYTF
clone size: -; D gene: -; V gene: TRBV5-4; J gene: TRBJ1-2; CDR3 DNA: TGTGCCAGCAGCTCGGGGGGTAACCACTATGGCTACACCTTC; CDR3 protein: CASSSGGNHYGYTF
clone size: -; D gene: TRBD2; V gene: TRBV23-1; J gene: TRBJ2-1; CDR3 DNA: TGCGCCCGCAGTCTGGGCGGGGGGGGCGAGCAGTTCTTC; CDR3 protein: CARSLGGGGEQFF
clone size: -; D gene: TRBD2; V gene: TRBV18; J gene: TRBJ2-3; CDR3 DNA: TGTGCCAGCTCTAGGACTAGCGGACACACAGATACGCAGTATTTT; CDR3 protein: CASSRTSGHTDTQYF
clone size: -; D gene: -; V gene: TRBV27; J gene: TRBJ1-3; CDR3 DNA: TGTGCCAGCAGTTTTTCGGCAGGGCCTGGAAACACCATATATTTT; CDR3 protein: CASSFSAGPGNTIYF
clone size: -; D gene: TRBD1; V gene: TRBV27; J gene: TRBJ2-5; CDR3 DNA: TGTGCCAGCAGTTTACTCCCGGGACAGGGTGTCGAGACCCAGTACTTC; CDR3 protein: CASSLLPGQGVETQYF
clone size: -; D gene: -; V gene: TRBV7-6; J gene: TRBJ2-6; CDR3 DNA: TGTGGGGGGAGGCCTGGGGCCAACGTCCTGACTTTC; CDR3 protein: CGGRPGANVLTF
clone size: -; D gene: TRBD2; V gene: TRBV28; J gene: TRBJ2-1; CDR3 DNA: TGTGCCAGTTCCCCGGGCGGGAGCTCCTACAATGAGCAGTTCTTC; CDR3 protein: CASSPGGSSYNEQFF
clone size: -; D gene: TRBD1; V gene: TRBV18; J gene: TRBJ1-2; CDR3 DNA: TGTGCCAGCTCACCACCGAGGGACAGGGAAGATGGCTACACCTTC; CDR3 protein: CASSPPRDREDGYTF
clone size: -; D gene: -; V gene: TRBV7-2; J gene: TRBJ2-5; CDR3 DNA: TGTGCCAGCAGCCCACGACAGCCCGCGGCCCAGTACTTC; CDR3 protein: CASSPRQPAAQYF
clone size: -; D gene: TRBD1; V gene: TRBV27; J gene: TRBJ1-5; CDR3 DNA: TGTGCCAGCAGTTTGACAGGGGTTAGCAATCAGCCCCAGCATTTT; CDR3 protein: CASSLTGVSNQPQHF
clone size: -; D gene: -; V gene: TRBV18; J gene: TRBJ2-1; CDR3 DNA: TGTGCCAGCTCACCACCTTTGCCCCGAGCGGATCGGCAGTTCTTC; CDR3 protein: CASSPPLPRADRQFF
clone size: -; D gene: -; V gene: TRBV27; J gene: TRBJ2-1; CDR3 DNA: TGTGCCAGCAGGCCCCTCGGGGGGCGGAATGAGCAGTTCTTC; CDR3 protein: CASRPLGGRNEQFF
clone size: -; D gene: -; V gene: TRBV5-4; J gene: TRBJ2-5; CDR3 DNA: TGTGCCAGCAGCCGGGGTTGGCAAGAGACCCAGTACTTC; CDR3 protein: CASSRGWQETQYF
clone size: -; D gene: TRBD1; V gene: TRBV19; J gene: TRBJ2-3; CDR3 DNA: TGTGCCAGTAGGTCCCGGCGAGGGGACAGGGAGGGGATAGATACGCAGTATTTT; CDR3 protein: CASRSRRGDREGIDTQYF
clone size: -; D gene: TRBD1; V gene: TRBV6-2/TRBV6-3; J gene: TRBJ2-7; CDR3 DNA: TGTGCCAGCAGTTACGCCCGGAGGCCAGGGGGTCTCTACGAGCAGTACTTC; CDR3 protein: CASSYARRPGGLYEQYF
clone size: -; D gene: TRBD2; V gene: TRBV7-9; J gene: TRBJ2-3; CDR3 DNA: TGTGCCGGACAACTAGCGGGGGGCCGTGGAGATACGCAGTATTTT; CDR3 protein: CAGQLAGGRGDTQYF
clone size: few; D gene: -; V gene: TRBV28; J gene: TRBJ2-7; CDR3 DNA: TGTGCCAGCAGACCGGGACATCCCCCTTACGAGCAGTACTTC; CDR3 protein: CASRPGHPPYEQYF
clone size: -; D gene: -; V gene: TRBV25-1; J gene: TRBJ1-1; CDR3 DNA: TGTGCCAGCAGTGCACAGGGATTGACTGAAGCTTTCTTT; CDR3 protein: CASSAQGLTEAFF
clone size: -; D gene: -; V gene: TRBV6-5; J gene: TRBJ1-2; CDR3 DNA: TGTGCCAGCAGTTACTGGGGAGGCGGGTTCAGTGGCTACACCTTC; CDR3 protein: CASSYWGGGFSGYTF
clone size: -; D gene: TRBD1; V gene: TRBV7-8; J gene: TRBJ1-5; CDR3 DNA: TGTGCCAGCAGCTTTAGACAGGGGGCGGATCAGCCCCAGCATTTT; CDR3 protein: CASSFRQGADQPQHF
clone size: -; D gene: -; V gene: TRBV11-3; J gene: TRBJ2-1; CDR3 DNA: TGTGCCAGCAGCTTAACCTCTAGTAATGAGCAGTTCTTC; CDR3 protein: CASSLTSSNEQFF
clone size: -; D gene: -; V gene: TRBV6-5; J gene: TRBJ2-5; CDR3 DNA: TGTGCCAGCAGTTACGGTGGCGGCGTCGGGGAAGAGACCCAGTACTTC; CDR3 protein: CASSYGGGVGEETQYF
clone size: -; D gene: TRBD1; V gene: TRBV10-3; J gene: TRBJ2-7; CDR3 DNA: TGTGCCATCGGGACAGGGGGCTACGAGCAGTACTTC; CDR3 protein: CAIGTGGYEQYF
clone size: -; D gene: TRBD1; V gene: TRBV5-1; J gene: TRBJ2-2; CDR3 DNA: TGCGCCAGCAGCTCGGACAGGGGGGCGAACACCGGGGAGCTGTTTTTT; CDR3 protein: CASSSDRGANTGELFF
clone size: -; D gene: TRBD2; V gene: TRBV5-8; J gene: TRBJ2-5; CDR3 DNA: TGTGCCAGCAGCTGGGGGACTAGCGGGCATCAAGAGACCCAGTACTTC; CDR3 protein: CASSWGTSGHQETQYF
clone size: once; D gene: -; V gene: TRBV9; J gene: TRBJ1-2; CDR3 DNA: TGTGCCAGCAGCGTCGGGCAGGGCCATCGTAACTATGGCTACACCTTC; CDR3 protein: CASSVGQGHRNYGYTF
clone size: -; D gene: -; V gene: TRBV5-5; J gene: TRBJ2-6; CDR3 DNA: TGTGCCAGCAGCTTGACCGGGTCCTCTGGGGCCAACGTCCTGACTTTC; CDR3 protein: CASSLTGSSGANVLTF
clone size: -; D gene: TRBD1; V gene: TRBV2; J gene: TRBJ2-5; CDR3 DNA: TGTGCCAGAGGAGGGACAGGGGGCCAGGAGACCCAGTACTTC; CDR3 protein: CARGGTGGQETQYF
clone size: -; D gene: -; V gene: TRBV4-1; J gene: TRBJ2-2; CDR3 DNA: TGCGCCAGCAGCCAAGTTCGGGCGGGGCTCAGTGGGGAGCTGTTTTTT; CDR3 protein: CASSQVRAGLSGELFF
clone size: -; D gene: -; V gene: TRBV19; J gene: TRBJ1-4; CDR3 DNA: TGTGCCAGTACAGGGCGACAGAACGTTGAAAAACTGTTTTTT; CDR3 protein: CASTGRQNVEKLFF
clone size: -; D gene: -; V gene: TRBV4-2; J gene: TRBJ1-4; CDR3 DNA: TGTGCCAGCAGCTTTTGGGGGAGGGATGTAAGGGAAAAACTGTTTTTT; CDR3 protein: CASSFWGRDVREKLFF
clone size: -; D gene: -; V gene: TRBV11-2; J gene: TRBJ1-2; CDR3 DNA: TGTGCCAGCAGCTTGGCCGGGACAAGGGGTCATGGCTACACCTTC; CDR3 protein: CASSLAGTRGHGYTF
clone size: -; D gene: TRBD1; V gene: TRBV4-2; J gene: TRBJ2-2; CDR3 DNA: TGTGCCAGCAGCCCCTATGACAGGGACACCGGGGAGCTGTTTTTT; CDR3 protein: CASSPYDRDTGELFF
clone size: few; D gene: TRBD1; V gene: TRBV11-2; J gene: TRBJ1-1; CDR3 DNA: TGTGCCAGCAGCCAACCGACAGGGAAGAACACTGAAGCTTTCTTT; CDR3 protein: CASSQPTGKNTEAFF
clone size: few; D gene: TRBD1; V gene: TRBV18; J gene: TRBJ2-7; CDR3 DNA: TGTGCCAGCTCACCAGGGACAGGGCCCTACGAGCAGTACTTC; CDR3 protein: CASSPGTGPYEQYF
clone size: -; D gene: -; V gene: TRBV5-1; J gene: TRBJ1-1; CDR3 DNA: TGCGCCAGCAGCTTAGGGGTCAGGGTGAACACTGAAGCTTTCTTT; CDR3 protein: CASSLGVRVNTEAFF
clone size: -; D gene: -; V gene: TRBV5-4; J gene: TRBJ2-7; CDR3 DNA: TGTGCCAGCAGCTTGAGGCAGGGCTTACTCTACGAGCAGTACTTC; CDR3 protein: CASSLRQGLLYEQYF